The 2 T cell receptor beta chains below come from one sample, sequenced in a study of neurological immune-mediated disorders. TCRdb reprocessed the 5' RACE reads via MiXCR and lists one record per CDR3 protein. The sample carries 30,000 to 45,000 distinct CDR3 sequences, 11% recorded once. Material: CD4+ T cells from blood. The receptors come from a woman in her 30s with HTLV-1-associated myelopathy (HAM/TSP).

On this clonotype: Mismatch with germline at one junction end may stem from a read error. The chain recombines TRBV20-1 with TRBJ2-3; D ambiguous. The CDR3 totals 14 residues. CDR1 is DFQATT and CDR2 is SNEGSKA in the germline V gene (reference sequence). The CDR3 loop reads CSARRLFPKDTQYF. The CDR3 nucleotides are TGTAGTGCTAGAAGACTTTTTCCCAAAGATACGCAGTATTTT.

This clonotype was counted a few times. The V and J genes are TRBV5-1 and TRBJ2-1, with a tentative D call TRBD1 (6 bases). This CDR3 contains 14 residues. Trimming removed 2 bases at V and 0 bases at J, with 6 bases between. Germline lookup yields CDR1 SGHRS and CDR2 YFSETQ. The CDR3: CASSFRGSYNEQFF. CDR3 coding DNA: TGCGCCAGCAGCTTCAGGGGCTCCTACAATGAGCAGTTCTTC.